A single T cell receptor beta chain is shown here with its context. The sample holds many counts of this clonotype. What antigen it recognizes has not been identified. At one end the junction does not follow the germline gene, possibly because of a read error. This sample is part of a study of T cell repertoires in cytomegalovirus infection (dated 2019 in TCRdb). As for the study more broadly: Alongside well-studied HLA-B-restricted epitopes, the peptide stimulations were aimed at recently identified HLA-C-restricted CMV epitopes, whose presentation resists viral immunomodulation. Because public TCR beta signatures pointed to carriage of CMV infection together with the matching HLA type, the HLA type of each donor mattered for the analysis.

This specimen's treatment or condition label, interpreted: in vitro stimulation with specific CMV peptide epitopes to enrich CMV-specific T cells. The CDR1 and CDR2 encoded by the germline V gene (reference sequence) are SSHAT and FNYEAQ. Measured from the cysteine to the phenylalanine, the CDR3 is 15 residues long. CDR3 DNA is the only sequence kept; it has 45 bases, read in frame from the first base. The listed sequencing device is Illumina HiSeq 1500. Using fastp trimming at Q25 and MiXCR clonotype assembly, TCRdb reanalyzed the public sequencing data and kept in-frame beta chains. Every CDR3 protein is listed once, alongside the most common genes and DNA of its rows. The sample records about 480,000 distinct CDR3 sequences, more than 30% of which are singletons. The ten largest clones capture about a sixth of the sample. What the work shows at the level of the full study, not this receptor alone: The ex vivo response was dominated by HLA-C-restricted CMV-specific TCR beta clonotypes, which also provided the single most frequent clonotype in two of eight donors. Cumulative frequency of public TCR beta family members discriminated carriers of CMV infection plus the relevant HLA type in this cohort and an independent approximately 360-donor cohort.

Sequenced material: cultured PBMCs, taken from culture after CMV antigen stimulation. The TCR sequence derives from a human donor in good health (CMV status not recorded). Some clones in this sample may be carry-over from other donors' samples. The chain links TRBV7-7 with TRBJ2-5; 7 bases in the middle match TRBD2. The CDR3 amino acid sequence is: CASSYSGAPSETQYF. The nucleotide sequence is given as TGTGCTAGCAGCTACAGCGGGGCTCCCTCAGAGACCCAGTACTTC.